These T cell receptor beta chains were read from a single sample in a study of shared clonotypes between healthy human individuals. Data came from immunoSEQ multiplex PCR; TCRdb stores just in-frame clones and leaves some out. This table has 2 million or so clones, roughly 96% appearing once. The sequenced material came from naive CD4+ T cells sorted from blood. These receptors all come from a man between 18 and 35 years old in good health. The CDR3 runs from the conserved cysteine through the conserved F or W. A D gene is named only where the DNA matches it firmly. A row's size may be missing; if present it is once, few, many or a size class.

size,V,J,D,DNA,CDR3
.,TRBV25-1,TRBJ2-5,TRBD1,TGTGCCAGCAGTGGACAGGGCCAAGAGACCCAGTACTTC,CASSGQGQETQYF
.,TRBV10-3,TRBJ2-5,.,TGTGCCATCAGCTTGGGATGGACCCAGTACTTC,CAISLGWTQYF
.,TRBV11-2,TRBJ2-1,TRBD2,TGTGCCAGCAGCTTAGTTAGAGGGCGGGAGGCTTATGAGCAGTTCTTC,CASSLVRGREAYEQFF
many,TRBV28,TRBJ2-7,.,TGTGCCAGCAGTCTCAGAAGCGAGCAGTACTTC,CASSLRSEQYF
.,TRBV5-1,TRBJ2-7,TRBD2,TGCGCCAGCAGCTCCCTTGGGACTACTTCCTACGAGCAGTACTTC,CASSSLGTTSYEQYF
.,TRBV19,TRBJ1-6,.,TGTGCCAGTAATCAGGGCACGGATTCACCCCTCCACTTT,CASNQGTDSPLHF
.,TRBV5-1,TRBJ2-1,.,TGCGCCAGCAGCTTGGGCTCTTCCTCCTACAATGAGCAGTTCTTC,CASSLGSSSYNEQFF
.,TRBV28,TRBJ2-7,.,TGTGCCAGCAGTTATTTGGCGGTCGGCGAGCAGTACTTC,CASSYLAVGEQYF
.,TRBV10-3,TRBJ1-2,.,TGTGCCATTCAAACAGGGAATGGGGACTATGGCTACACCTTC,CAIQTGNGDYGYTF
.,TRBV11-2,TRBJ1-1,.,TGTGCCAGCAGCTTAGATCTGAATAAAGCTTTCTTT,CASSLDLNKAFF
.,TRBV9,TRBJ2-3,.,TGTGCCAGCAGCGTAGAGGACCTTATAAACACAGATACGCAGTATTTT,CASSVEDLINTDTQYF
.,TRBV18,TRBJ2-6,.,TGTGCCAGCTCACCGGCAGCTATCTCTGGGGCCAACGTCCTGACTTTC,CASSPAAISGANVLTF
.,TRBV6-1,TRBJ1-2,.,TGTGCCAGCAGAGCACAGGGTCGGTACTATGGCTACACCTTC,CASRAQGRYYGYTF
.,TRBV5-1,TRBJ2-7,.,TGCGCCAGCAGCTTGGCCCAGACAGATTCCTACGAGCAGTACTTC,CASSLAQTDSYEQYF
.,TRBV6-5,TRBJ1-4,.,TGTGCCAGCAGTTACCGGGACGGTAATGAAAAACTGTTTTTT,CASSYRDGNEKLFF
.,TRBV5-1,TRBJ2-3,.,TGCGCCAGCAGCTTGAAGGAGTGGGGGAGCACAGATACGCAGTATTTT,CASSLKEWGSTDTQYF
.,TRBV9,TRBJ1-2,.,TGTGCCAGCAGCGCGTCCGTGCGGGGGGAGAACTATGGCTACACCTTC,CASSASVRGENYGYTF
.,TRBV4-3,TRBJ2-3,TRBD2,TGCGCCAGCAGCCAAGTGGGGAGCGGGAGGGAAGATACGCAGTATTTT,CASSQVGSGREDTQYF
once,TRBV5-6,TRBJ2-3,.,TGTGCCAGCAGCTTGGCCAACCAGGGCGGTACGCAGTATTTT,CASSLANQGGTQYF
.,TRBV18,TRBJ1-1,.,TGTGCCAGCTCACGATCATTAGACACTGAAGCTTTCTTT,CASSRSLDTEAFF
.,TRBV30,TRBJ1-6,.,TGTGCCTGGAGGGGAGGGGGTAATTCACCCCTCCACTTT,CAWRGGGNSPLHF
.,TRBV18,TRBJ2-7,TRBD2,TGTGCCAGCTCGCCACTAGCGGACCCCTCCTACGAGCAGTACTTC,CASSPLADPSYEQYF
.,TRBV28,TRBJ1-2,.,TGTGCCAGCAGGATGGGGCCAGCTAACTATGGCTACACCTTC,CASRMGPANYGYTF
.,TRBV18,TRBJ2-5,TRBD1,TGTGCCAGCTCACCAACAGGACAGGGAGGAGAGACCCAGTACTTC,CASSPTGQGGETQYF
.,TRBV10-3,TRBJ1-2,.,TGTGCTGTCAGAGGGCAGGGAGGGGACTATGGCTACACCTTC,CAVRGQGGDYGYTF
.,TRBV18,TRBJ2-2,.,TGTGCCAGCTCACCACCAGGGGACACCGGGGAGCTGTTTTTT,CASSPPGDTGELFF
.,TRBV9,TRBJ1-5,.,TGTGCCAGCAGCGTAGCCGGGGATCTCAATCAGCCCCAGCATTTT,CASSVAGDLNQPQHF
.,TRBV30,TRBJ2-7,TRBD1,TGTGCCTGGAGTGTACGGGACAGCTACGAGCAGTACTTC,CAWSVRDSYEQYF
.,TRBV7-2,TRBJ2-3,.,TGTGCCAGCAGCCTTCCGAGCACAGATACGCAGTATTTT,CASSLPSTDTQYF
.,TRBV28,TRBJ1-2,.,TGTGCCAGCAGTACCCCGGGGAACTATGGCTACACCTTC,CASSTPGNYGYTF
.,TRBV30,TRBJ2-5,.,TGTGCCTGGGGGTCTGGGGAGACCCAGTACTTC,CAWGSGETQYF
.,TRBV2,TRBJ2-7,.,TGTGCCAGCAGTCCGAGCTTTAGAGAGCAGTACTTC,CASSPSFREQYF
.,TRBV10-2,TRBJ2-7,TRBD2,TGCGCCAGCAGTGTTCTAGCGGATAGCTCCTACGAGCAGTACTTC,CASSVLADSSYEQYF
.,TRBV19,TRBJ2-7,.,TGTGCCAGTAGTTGGGGACGGACCTCCTACGAGCAGTACTTC,CASSWGRTSYEQYF
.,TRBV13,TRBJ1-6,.,TGTGCCAGCAGCTCCCGACCGGGGGGGTATAATTCACCCCTCCACTTT,CASSSRPGGYNSPLHF
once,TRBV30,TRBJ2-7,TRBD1,TGTGCCTGGGGACAGGGGATGGGGGAGCAGTACTTC,CAWGQGMGEQYF
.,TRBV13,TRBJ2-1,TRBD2,TGTGCCAGCAGCCTTACCCGGCTAGCGGGAGATAATGAGCAGTTCTTC,CASSLTRLAGDNEQFF
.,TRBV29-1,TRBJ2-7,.,TGCAGCGCGACGGGGCCCGAGCAGTACTTC,CSATGPEQYF
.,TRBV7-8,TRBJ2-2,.,TGTGCCAGCAGCTCACATAAACCGGGCCCCGGGGAGCTGTTTTTT,CASSSHKPGPGELFF
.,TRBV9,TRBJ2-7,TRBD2,TGTGCCAGCAGCGTAGCTAGCGGGTTGACCTACGAGCAGTACTTC,CASSVASGLTYEQYF
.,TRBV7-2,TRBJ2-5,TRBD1,TGTGCCAGCAGCCTGACAGGGTTACAAGAGACCCAGTACTTC,CASSLTGLQETQYF
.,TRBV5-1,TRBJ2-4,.,TGCGCCAGCAGCCTCGACACCAACCCTCAAAACATTCAGTACTTC,CASSLDTNPQNIQYF
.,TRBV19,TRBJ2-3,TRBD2,TGTGCCAGTAGTCAGACTAGCGGGAGGGCCTTATCGCAGTATTTT,CASSQTSGRALSQYF
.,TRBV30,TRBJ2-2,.,TGTGCCTGGAGTGCCTACCTCTCTGGAAATACAAAGCGAAGGACCGGGGAGCTGTTTTTT,CAWSAYLSGNTKRRTGELFF
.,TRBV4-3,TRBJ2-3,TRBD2,TGCGCCAGCAGCCAAGAAGCTAGCGGACAAATTTGGGGTACGCAGTATTTT,CASSQEASGQIWGTQYF
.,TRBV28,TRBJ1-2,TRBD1,TGTGCCAGCAGTTTACCAGGGGGCAACTATGGCTACACCTTC,CASSLPGGNYGYTF
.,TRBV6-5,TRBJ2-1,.,TGTGCCAGCAGTAGGGGACGGGCCTACAATGAGCAGTTCTTC,CASSRGRAYNEQFF
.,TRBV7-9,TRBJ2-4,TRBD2,TGTGCCAGCAGCCGGACTAGCGGGGCCTCCGGGGGTCAGTACTTC,CASSRTSGASGGQYF
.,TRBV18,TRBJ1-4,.,TGTGCCAGCTCACCTAGGCCAGGGAGGGTCGATGAAAAACTGTTTTTT,CASSPRPGRVDEKLFF
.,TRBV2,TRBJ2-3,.,TGTGCCAGCACCAGAGAGAGGGCGGCAGATACGCAGTATTTT,CASTRERAADTQYF
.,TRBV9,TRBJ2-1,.,TGTGCCAGCAGCGCCCTCAATGAGCAGTTCTTC,CASSALNEQFF
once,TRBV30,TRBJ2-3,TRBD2,TGTGCCTGGTTCCCCTCCGGCGGGGGGCTTGTGGATACGCAGTATTTT,CAWFPSGGGLVDTQYF